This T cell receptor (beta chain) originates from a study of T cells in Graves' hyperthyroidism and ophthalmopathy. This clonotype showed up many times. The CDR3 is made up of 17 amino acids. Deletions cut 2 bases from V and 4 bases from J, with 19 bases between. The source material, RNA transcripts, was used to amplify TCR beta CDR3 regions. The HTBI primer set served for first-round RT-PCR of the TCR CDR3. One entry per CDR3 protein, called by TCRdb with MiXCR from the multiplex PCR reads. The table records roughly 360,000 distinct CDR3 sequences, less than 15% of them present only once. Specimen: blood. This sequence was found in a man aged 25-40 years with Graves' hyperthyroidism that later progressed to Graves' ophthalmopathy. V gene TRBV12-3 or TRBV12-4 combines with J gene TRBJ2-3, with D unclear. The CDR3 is CASSLSGASYTSDTQYF. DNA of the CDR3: TGTGCCAGCAGTTTAAGTGGCGCCTCTTATACCTCAGATACGCAGTATTTT.